This T cell receptor beta chain was identified during a study of OX40 agonist ivuxolimab in advanced cancers. Study details: Those treated in dose escalation had hepatocellular carcinoma, melanoma, renal cell cancer or head and neck cancer. It was permissible to have had prior anti-PD-1, anti-PD-L1 or anti-CTLA-4 therapy, and approximately 40% had some.

This CDR3 spans 14 amino acids. In germline, CDR1 is SGHDN, CDR2 FVKESK. Trimming removed 2 bases at V and 2 bases at J, with 6 bases between. This clone was seen a handful of times. The antigen is undetermined. Findings and limits, study-wide: There was clonal expansion of CD4+ and CD8+ blood T cells by week 6 at 0.1 to 3.0 mg/kg.

Method: immunoSEQ multiplex PCR; TCRdb's copy keeps in-frame clones and lacks some. The table has under 70,000 clones, around 83% seen once. V and J are TRBV14 and TRBJ2-2; D is unresolved. This specimen consisted of CD4+ or CD8+ T cells sorted from blood, obtained in a trial of the OX40 agonist ivuxolimab. The clonotype comes from an adult with an advanced solid tumor such as melanoma, head and neck, liver or kidney cancer. The CDR3 DNA sequence: TGTGCCAGCAGCCAAAAACAAAACACCGGGGAGCTGTTTTTT. Amino acids: CASSQKQNTGELFF.